The present entry profiles one TCR beta chain with its context. Its antigen is not known. This sample is drawn from a study of shared clonotypes between healthy human individuals. Study overall: There were three CD4 naive, three CD4 memory, two CD8 naive and one CD8 memory plates per donor. Study conclusions and caveats: Memory subsets had estimated richness that was generally smaller than that of naive subsets.

V was cut by 2 bases and J by 7 bases, with 21 bases left in between. Per the germline V gene, CDR1 is SEHNR and CDR2 is FQNEAQ (reference sequence). This CDR3 region has 16 residues. Healthy HIV-negative adults without recent acute infections or vaccinations served as donors. Everyone who donated was a Caucasian adult who lived in Nashville, Tennessee. The method was immunoSEQ multiplex PCR; TCRdb's version includes in-frame clones alone and lacks a portion of them. The data show 2,100,000 or so clones, with 95% seen just once and roughly 0.13% held by the top ten. The receptor was derived from a man aged 18 to 29 in good health. The V and J genes are TRBV7-9 and TRBJ2-7; D is possibly TRBD2 (5 bases). The source material was naive CD4+ T cells sorted from blood. Subset noted: CD45RA+ positively selected. As DNA, the CDR3 is TGTGCCAGCAGCTTATTCCCGACGGGAACACCGGGTGAGCAGTACTTC. The encoded protein is CASSLFPTGTPGEQYF.